The 6 T cell receptor beta chains presented below share a single source sample, sequenced in a study of blood T cell repertoires in COVID-19. The data were produced by immunoSEQ multiplex PCR, yet TCRdb's version contains in-frame clones alone and is incomplete. The repertoire holds roughly 400,000 clones, with roughly nine tenths as singletons. The source material was PBMCs or T cells enriched from blood (not recorded which). These TCRs come from a woman aged 25 to 39 who had recovered from COVID-19.

The rearrangement uses TRBV7-2 and TRBJ1-1; 8 nucleotides align to TRBD1. The CDR3 sequence is 16 residues long. Germline lookup yields CDR1 SGHTA and CDR2 FQGNSA. The junction had 8 bases not matched to a gene; V was cut back by 5 bases and J by 0 bases. The CDR3 reads CASSGQGNLMNTEAFF. The CDR3 coding sequence is TGTGCCAGCAGCGGACAGGGAAACCTTATGAACACTGAAGCTTTCTTT.

The chain uses TRBV6-5 and TRBJ1-5; 7 positions agree with TRBD1. V lost 8 bases and J lost 9; bases outside the gene matches: 13. The length of the CDR3 is 14 residues. The germline V gene has CDR1 MNHEY and CDR2 SVGAGI. The CDR3 spells CASGDTGDVTPQHF. CDR3 nucleotide sequence: TGTGCCAGCGGGGATACAGGGGACGTAACGCCCCAGCATTTT.

The chain links TRBV29-1 to TRBJ2-7; TRBD2 might be the D (5 bases). Trimming took off 7 bases at V and 3 bases at J, with 13 bases between the two ends. The CDR3 extends over 12 amino acids. Germline CDR1 and CDR2: SQVTM and ANQGSEA. Written as DNA, the CDR3 is TGCAGCGCCGGCCGGGAATACTACGAGCAGTACTTC. It encodes CSAGREYYEQYF.

This rearrangement joins TRBV2 to TRBJ1-5, with 11 bases identical to TRBD1. Unmatched junction bases numbered 9, after V lost 1 base and J lost 4 bases. Germline V gene sequence: CDR1 SNHLY, CDR2 FYNNEI. This CDR3 region has 18 residues. The CDR3 spells CASSEGDRGNGWNQPQHF. CDR3 nucleotides: TGTGCCAGCAGTGAAGGGGACAGGGGGAATGGTTGGAATCAGCCCCAGCATTTT.

V and J are TRBV7-9 and TRBJ1-1; D remains ambiguous. V was shortened by 1 base and J by 2 bases, with 11 bases between the two germline ends. The germline V gene has CDR1 SEHNR and CDR2 FQNEAQ (reference sequence). This CDR3 comprises 15 residues. DNA of the CDR3: TGTGCCAGCAGCTTAGGGGCAGCCCTAAACACTGAAGCTTTCTTT. This sequence encodes CASSLGAALNTEAFF.

In the case of this clone: The DNA is left out, because the CDR3 cannot be placed on it with certainty; the CDR3 is given as TCRdb lists it. The chain carries TRBV28 and TRBJ1-1; the table gives TRBD1 as D, unverified against the DNA. With termini counted, the CDR3 has 15 amino acids. Germline lookup yields CDR1 MDHEN and CDR2 SYDVKM. The CDR3 reads CASTWGTGAAFRSFF.